These 32 T cell receptor beta chains came from one sample sequenced in a study of a mutant IDH1 vaccine in newly diagnosed glioma. Time point reported: baseline, week 1 (first vaccination visit). Regarding treatment: pre-vaccination baseline after standard-of-care therapy. Sequencing used immunoSEQ multiplex PCR; TCRdb keeps in-frame clones, though not all of them. The repertoire holds around 100,000 clones, with 82% as singletons. The specimen was PBMCs, collected from a glioma patient treated with radiotherapy, temozolomide or both. These receptors all come from a man aged 40-55 years with glioma. Some clones in this sample may be carry-over from other donors' samples.

The DNA for the CDR3 is TGTGCCAGCTCACCAGGGACTAGCGGGGGGGCCTGGGATACGCAGTATTTT. Protein: CASSPGTSGGAWDTQYF. The chain combines TRBV18 with TRBJ2-3, with TRBD2 matching 16 bases. The V gene end was trimmed by 2 bases and the J gene end by 6 bases; junction bases not matched to a gene: 5. This CDR3 is 17 amino acids long. The germline CDR1 and CDR2 sequences are KGHSH and LQKENI.

The chain is built from TRBV19 and TRBJ2-4, with D possibly TRBD2 on 5 matching bases. The CDR3 is 12 residues long. V dropped 4 bases and J dropped 6 bases, with 7 bases sitting between them. Germline lookup yields CDR1 LNHDA and CDR2 SQIVND (reference sequence). CDR3 residues: CASSTEGNIQYF. The CDR3 DNA reads as TGTGCCAGTAGTACCGAGGGAAACATTCAGTACTTC.

As to this clone: One junction end disagrees with the germline gene, perhaps due to a read error. V and J are TRBV10-3 and TRBJ1-2; tentative D call: TRBD1 (5 bases). The CDR3 has 13 residues. CDR1 ENHRY and CDR2 SYGVKD come from the germline V gene. The CDR3 sequence is CAIGDSFNYGYTF. CDR3 nucleotide sequence: TGTGCCATCGGTGACAGCTTTAACTATGGCTACACCTTC.

V and J are TRBV7-2 and TRBJ1-2; D gene ambiguous. CDR1 SGHTA and CDR2 FQGNSA come from the germline V gene. There are 10 residues in the CDR3. V lost 10 bases, J lost 5 bases, and 8 bases lay in between. The CDR3 coding sequence is TGTGCCATCGGTAGTTATGGCTACACCTTC. Encoded protein: CAIGSYGYTF.

The gene calls are TRBV30 and TRBJ2-7; D is perhaps TRBD1 or TRBD2 (5 bases each). Germline CDR1 is GTSNPN and CDR2 is SVGIG (reference sequence). This CDR3 has 13 amino acids. The V end was cut by 2 bases, the J end by 6 bases, with 14 bases between. The CDR3 DNA reads TGTGCCTGGAGTTATCCGGGGCGCGGCGAGCAGTACTTC. Its protein product is CAWSYPGRGEQYF.

The chain recombines TRBV5-1 with TRBJ2-5; the D gene is possibly TRBD2 (6 bases). Germline V lookup: CDR1 SGHRS, CDR2 YFSETQ. This CDR3 is built from 15 residues. V dropped 1 base and J dropped 2 bases, with 12 bases sitting between them. The CDR3 loop reads CASSLTISGQETQYF. Here the CDR3 DNA reads TGCGCCAGCAGCTTGACGATTAGCGGACAAGAGACCCAGTACTTC.

The rearrangement uses TRBV2 and TRBJ1-3, with 9 bases fitting TRBD1. V lost 6 bases, J lost 8 bases, and 2 bases stayed unmatched. The CDR3 is 12 amino acids. Germline CDR1 SNHLY, CDR2 FYNNEI. The CDR3 here is CASRDRGHTIYF. For the CDR3, the DNA is TGTGCCAGCAGGGACAGGGGACACACCATATATTTT.

The chain has TRBV19 and TRBJ2-1; D unresolved. V lost 3 bases and J lost 3, with 6 bases in between. CDR1 and CDR2 (germline): LNHDA, SQIVND (reference sequence). This CDR3 is 13 amino acids long. The CDR3 DNA sequence: TGTGCCAGTAGTATTGGGGACTACAATGAGCAGTTCTTC. Protein product: CASSIGDYNEQFF.

V is TRBV10-3 and J is TRBJ2-1; 9 bases agree with TRBD1. The CDR3 is 12 amino acids. The germline V gene has CDR1 ENHRY and CDR2 SYGVKD. Trimming cost V 6 bases and J 7 bases; bases outside gene matches: 1. The CDR3 sequence: CAISGQGNEQFF. The CDR3 region has the DNA TGTGCCATCAGCGGACAGGGGAATGAGCAGTTCTTC.

The J gene is TRBJ1-1, the V gene TRBV11-2, with D tentatively TRBD1 (6 bases). The V end was cut by 5 bases, the J end by 3 bases, with 10 bases between. In germline, CDR1 is SGHAT, CDR2 FQNNGV. The length of the CDR3 is 13 residues. The CDR3: CASSGQFYTEAFF. CDR3 DNA sequence: TGTGCCAGCAGCGGACAGTTTTACACTGAAGCTTTCTTT.

The chain is built from TRBV10-2 and TRBJ2-5; D is perhaps TRBD2 (7 bases). The ends were cut back, 3 bases at V and 5 bases at J, with 16 bases in the middle. CDR1 and CDR2 (germline): WSHSY, SAAADI. The CDR3 loop spans 15 amino acids. CDR3 nucleotide sequence: TGCGCCAGCAGTGAACATGGGGGGGCTAGGGAGACCCAGTACTTC. Protein sequence: CASSEHGGARETQYF.

The genes are TRBV2 and TRBJ2-7; D possibly uses TRBD1 or TRBD2 (5 bases each). This CDR3 spans 13 amino acids. Looked up from germline, CDR1 is SNHLY and CDR2 is FYNNEI. Trimming removed 7 bases at V and 3 bases at J, with 13 bases between. CDR3 in DNA: TGTGCCAGCAAGAGGGACGGTTTCTACGAGCAGTACTTC. It specifies CASKRDGFYEQYF.

The chain couples TRBV9 to TRBJ2-3; D remains ambiguous. Germline V CDR1 and CDR2: SGDLS, YYNGEE. The ends were cut back, 0 bases at V and 4 bases at J, with 3 bases in the middle. CDR3 length: 12 residues. The CDR3 protein is CASSVGADTQYF. CDR3 bases: TGTGCCAGCAGCGTAGGGGCAGATACGCAGTATTTT.

The V call is TRBV30, the J call TRBJ1-1; D perhaps matches TRBD1 (5 bases). In germline, CDR1 is GTSNPN, CDR2 SVGIG (reference sequence). CDR3 length: 17 residues. Trimming shortened V by 0 bases and J by 4 bases, and 21 bases separated the two germline ends. The CDR3 region is CAWSVLLWRLGGTEAFF. The CDR3 region has the DNA TGTGCCTGGAGTGTATTACTCTGGCGTCTCGGGGGCACTGAAGCTTTCTTT.

This clone was seen a single time. This chain links TRBV10-1 with TRBJ1-3, with 7 bases aligning to TRBD1. CDR1 WNHNN and CDR2 SYGVQD come from the germline V gene (reference sequence). The length of the CDR3 is 17 residues. V trimming: 0 bases; J trimming: 5 bases; junction bases outside the gene matches: 10. The DNA of the CDR3 is TGCGCCAGCAGTGAGTCGGGACAGCGTGGCTCGAGAAACACCATATATTTT. Residues: CASSESGQRGSRNTIYF.

This clone was counted a single time. V and J are TRBV4-2 and TRBJ2-2; 7 nucleotides match TRBD2. The junction had 4 bases not matched to a gene; V was cut back by 1 base and J by 5 bases. Germline CDR1 and CDR2: LGHNA and YNFKEQ. The CDR3 runs to 15 residues. CDR3 nucleotides: TGTGCCAGCAGCCAAGGGACTAGTAGTACCGGGGAGCTGTTTTTT. It encodes CASSQGTSSTGELFF.

The chain recombines TRBV20-1 with TRBJ1-5; D is uncertain. Germline V gene data show CDR1 as DFQATT and CDR2 as SNEGSKA (reference sequence). V was pared by 5 bases and J by 6 bases, with 8 bases between. The CDR3 covers 11 residues. CDR3 protein: CSAGFGQPQHF. The CDR3 nucleotides read TGCAGTGCTGGGTTTGGTCAGCCCCAGCATTTT.

This chain links TRBV5-1 with TRBJ1-3; D gene ambiguous. Per germline, CDR1 SGHRS and CDR2 YFSETQ. This CDR3 spans 15 amino acids. V lost 2 bases and J lost 4, with 13 bases in between. CDR3 residues: CASSFGLASGNTIYF. The CDR3 DNA sequence: TGCGCCAGCAGCTTCGGCCTAGCCTCAGGAAACACCATATATTTT.

The V gene is TRBV7-9, the J gene TRBJ1-4; tentatively, D is TRBD1 (6 bases). Per germline, CDR1 SEHNR and CDR2 FQNEAQ (reference sequence). The CDR3 has 16 amino acids. V shed 5 bases and J shed 1 base, with 14 bases lying between them. CDR3 DNA: TGTGCCAGCAGCCAGACAGGCCCCCAAACTAATGAAAAACTGTTTTTT. Translating it yields CASSQTGPQTNEKLFF.

The CDR3 sequence is CASSAPTGMGAFF. The CDR3 coding sequence is TGTGCCAGCAGTGCCCCGACGGGAATGGGCGCTTTCTTT. The gene calls are TRBV2 and TRBJ1-1, with no clear D. The germline V gene has CDR1 SNHLY and CDR2 FYNNEI. Trimming cost V 4 bases and J 11 bases, with 17 bases left between them. This CDR3 region has 13 residues.

The CDR3 loop is CASSLGGLETQYF. In DNA form, the CDR3 reads TGTGCCAGCAGCTTAGGGGGGCTGGAGACCCAGTACTTC. The chain employs TRBV5-6 and TRBJ2-5, with D tentatively TRBD1 or TRBD2 (6 bases each). CDR3 length: 13 residues. From germline, CDR1 is SGHDT and CDR2 YYEEEE. The V end was cut by 2 bases, the J end by 5 bases, with 10 bases between.

CDR3 DNA: TGTGCCAGCTCACCCGGGTCACGCCGTGGCGGCTACACCTTC. Its protein product is CASSPGSRRGGYTF. V and J are TRBV18 and TRBJ1-2; D remains unclear. The CDR3 sequence is 14 residues long. Trimming pared 3 bases from V and 8 bases from J, leaving 16 bases between. Germline V gene lookup returns CDR1 KGHSH and CDR2 LQKENI.

The genes are TRBV10-3 and TRBJ2-3; 9 positions agree with TRBD1. V shed 6 bases and J 2 bases; nucleotides not matched to a gene: 6. The CDR3 is 15 residues long. The germline V gene encodes CDR1 ENHRY and CDR2 SYGVKD. CDR3 DNA sequence: TGTGCCATCAGGGGGGACAGGGATTTCACAGATACGCAGTATTTT. This sequence encodes CAIRGDRDFTDTQYF.

The V and J genes are TRBV23-1 and TRBJ2-5, with D perhaps matching TRBD1 (5 bases). TRBV23-1 is known as an ORF, though its function is uncertain. Trimming pared 0 bases from V and 2 bases from J, leaving 13 bases between. This CDR3 has 16 amino acids. CDR3 in amino acids: CASSQSKGRAQETQYF. DNA for the CDR3: TGCGCCAGCAGTCAATCGAAGGGCAGGGCGCAAGAGACCCAGTACTTC.

The chain uses TRBV30 and TRBJ1-5; D is unclear. The CDR3 is 13 residues long. The V end was cut by 4 bases, the J end by 4 bases, with 11 bases between. CDR1 is GTSNPN and CDR2 is SVGIG in the germline V gene (reference sequence). In DNA, the CDR3 is TGTGCCTGGACGTCCGGAGGAAATCAGCCCCAGCATTTT. Encoded protein: CAWTSGGNQPQHF.

The chain links TRBV7-9 to TRBJ1-6; maybe TRBD1 (6 bases). V was trimmed by 1 base and J by 9 bases, leaving 10 bases between them. The CDR3 extends over 14 amino acids. The germline V gene has CDR1 SEHNR and CDR2 FQNEAQ (reference sequence). CDR3 coding DNA: TGTGCCAGCAGCTTAGAACAGGGCCTTTCACCCCTCCACTTT. Its translation: CASSLEQGLSPLHF.

The gene calls are TRBV6-5 and TRBJ2-7, with 9 bases matching TRBD1. The J segment lost 1 base and the V segment lost 6 bases, leaving 4 bases of the junction unmatched. This CDR3 is 14 amino acids long. Germline V gene sequence: CDR1 MNHEY, CDR2 SVGAGI. The DNA for the CDR3 is TGTGCCAGCAGCCGACAGGGGGGATCCTACGAGCAGTACTTC. It codes for CASSRQGGSYEQYF.

The J gene is TRBJ1-1, the V gene TRBV11-2, with TRBD1 identical over 9 bases. The junction had 5 bases not matched to a gene; V was cut back by 5 bases and J by 4 bases. CDR1 and CDR2 (germline): SGHAT, FQNNGV. The CDR3 is made up of 14 amino acids. The chain's CDR3 is CASSTRQGVTEAFF. DNA of the CDR3: TGTGCCAGCAGCACCCGACAGGGGGTCACTGAAGCTTTCTTT.

This chain links TRBV10-1 with TRBJ1-6; possibly TRBD1 for D (5 bases). CDR3 length: 13 amino acids. Germline CDR1 is WNHNN and CDR2 is SYGVQD (reference sequence). Trimming removed 7 bases at V and 5 bases at J, with 9 bases between. As DNA, the CDR3 is TGCGCCAGCACACAGGAGAATAATTCACCCCTCCACTTT. Translation: CASTQENNSPLHF.

J is TRBJ1-1 and V is TRBV15, with unresolved D. The germline gives CDR1 LNHNV, CDR2 YYDKDF (reference sequence). The CDR3 consists of 15 residues. Trimming shortened V by 0 bases and J by 5 bases, and 13 bases separated the two germline ends. CDR3 nucleotides: TGTGCCACCAGCAGAGATTCGGAGGGCCCGACTGAAGCTTTCTTT. Encoded protein: CATSRDSEGPTEAFF.

V is TRBV5-4 and J is TRBJ2-3, with D uncertain. The V and J ends lost 9 bases and 1 base respectively, with 12 bases between them. The CDR3 runs to 13 residues. Per germline, CDR1 SGHNT and CDR2 YYREEE (reference sequence). CDR3 region: CATYPPGTDTQYF. CDR3 DNA: TGTGCCACCTACCCCCCTGGCACAGATACGCAGTATTTT.

The chain uses TRBV5-1 and TRBJ1-6, with D perhaps matching TRBD1 (6 bases). This CDR3 comprises 15 residues. The germline CDR1 and CDR2 sequences are SGHRS and YFSETQ. V gave up 4 bases and J gave up 7 bases, with 15 bases separating them. The CDR3 loop is CASSATGTRNSPLHF. The CDR3 DNA reads TGCGCCAGCAGCGCCACCGGGACAAGAAATTCACCCCTCCACTTT.